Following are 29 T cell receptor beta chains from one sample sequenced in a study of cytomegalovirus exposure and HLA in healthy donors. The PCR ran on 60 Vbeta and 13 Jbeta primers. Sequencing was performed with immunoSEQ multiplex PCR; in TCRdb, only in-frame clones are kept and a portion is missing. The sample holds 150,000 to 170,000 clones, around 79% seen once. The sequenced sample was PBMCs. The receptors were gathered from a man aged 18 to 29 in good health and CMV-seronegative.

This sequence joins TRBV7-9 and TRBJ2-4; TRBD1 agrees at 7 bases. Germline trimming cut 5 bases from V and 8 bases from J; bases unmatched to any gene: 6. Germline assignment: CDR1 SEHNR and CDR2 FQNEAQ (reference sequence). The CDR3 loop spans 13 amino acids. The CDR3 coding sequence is TGTGCCAGCAGCCAGACAGGGACGGACATTCAGTACTTC. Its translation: CASSQTGTDIQYF.

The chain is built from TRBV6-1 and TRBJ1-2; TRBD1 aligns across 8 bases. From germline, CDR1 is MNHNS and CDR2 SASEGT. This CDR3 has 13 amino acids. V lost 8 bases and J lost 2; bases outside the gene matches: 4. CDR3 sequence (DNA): TGTGCCAGCCAGAGGGACAGGAACTATGGCTACACCTTC. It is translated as CASQRDRNYGYTF.

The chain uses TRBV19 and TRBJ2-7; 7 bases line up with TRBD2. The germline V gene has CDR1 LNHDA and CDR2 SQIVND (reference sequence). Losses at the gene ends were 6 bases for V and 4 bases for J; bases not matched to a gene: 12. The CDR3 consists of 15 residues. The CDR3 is CASRGGTGAGYEQYF. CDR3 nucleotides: TGTGCCAGTAGGGGGGGGACGGGAGCAGGTTACGAGCAGTACTTC.

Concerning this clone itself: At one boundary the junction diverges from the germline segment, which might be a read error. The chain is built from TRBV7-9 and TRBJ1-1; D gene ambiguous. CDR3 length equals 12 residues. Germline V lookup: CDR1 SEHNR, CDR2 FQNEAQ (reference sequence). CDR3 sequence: CSSSPDEGATFF. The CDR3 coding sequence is TGTTCCAGCAGCCCCGACGAGGGAGCAACTTTCTTT.

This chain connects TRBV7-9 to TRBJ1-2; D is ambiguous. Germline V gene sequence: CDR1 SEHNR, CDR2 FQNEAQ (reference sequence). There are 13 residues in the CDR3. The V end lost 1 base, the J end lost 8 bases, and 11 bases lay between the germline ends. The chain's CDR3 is CASSLEEDRGYTF. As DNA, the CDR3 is TGTGCCAGCAGCTTAGAGGAGGACCGGGGCTACACCTTC.

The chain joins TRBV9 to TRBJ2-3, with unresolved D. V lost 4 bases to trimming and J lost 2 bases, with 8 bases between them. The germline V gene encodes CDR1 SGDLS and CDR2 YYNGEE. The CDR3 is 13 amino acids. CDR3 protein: CASSQKPTDTQYF. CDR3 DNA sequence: TGTGCCAGCAGCCAGAAACCCACAGATACGCAGTATTTT.

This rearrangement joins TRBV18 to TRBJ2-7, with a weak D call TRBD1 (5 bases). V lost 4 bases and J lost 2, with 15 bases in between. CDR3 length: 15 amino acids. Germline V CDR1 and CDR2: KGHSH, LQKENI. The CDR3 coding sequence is TGTGCCAGCTCACTGGAACAGGACGCCACCTACGAGCAGTACTTC. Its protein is CASSLEQDATYEQYF.

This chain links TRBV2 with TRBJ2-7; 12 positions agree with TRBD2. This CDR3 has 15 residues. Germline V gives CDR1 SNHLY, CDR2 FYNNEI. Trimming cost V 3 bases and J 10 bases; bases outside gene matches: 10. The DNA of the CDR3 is TGTGCCAGCAGTGATGGACTAGCGGGATTACGAGAACAGTACTTC. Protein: CASSDGLAGLREQYF.

The CDR3 region has the DNA TGTGCCAGCAGCTTAGGGTGGCTGGCGGGGGGCTACACCTTC. This translates into CASSLGWLAGGYTF. The V call is TRBV7-2, the J call TRBJ1-2; D gene uncertain. Trimming left V 1 base short and J 8 bases short, with 14 bases between. Per germline, CDR1 SGHTA and CDR2 FQGNSA. CDR3 size: 14 residues.

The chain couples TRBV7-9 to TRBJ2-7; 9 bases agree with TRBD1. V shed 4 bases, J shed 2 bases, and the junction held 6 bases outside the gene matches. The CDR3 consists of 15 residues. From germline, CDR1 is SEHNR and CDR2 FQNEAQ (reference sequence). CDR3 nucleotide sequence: TGTGCCAGCAGCTCCCCGGGACAGGGTCCCTACGAGCAGTACTTC. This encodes CASSSPGQGPYEQYF.

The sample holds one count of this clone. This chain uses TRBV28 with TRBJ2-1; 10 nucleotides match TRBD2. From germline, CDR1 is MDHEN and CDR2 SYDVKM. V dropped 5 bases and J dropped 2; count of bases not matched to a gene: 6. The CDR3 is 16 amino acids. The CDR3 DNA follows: TGTGCCAGCAGTACGGGGACTAGCGTCACCTACAATGAGCAGTTCTTC. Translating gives CASSTGTSVTYNEQFF.

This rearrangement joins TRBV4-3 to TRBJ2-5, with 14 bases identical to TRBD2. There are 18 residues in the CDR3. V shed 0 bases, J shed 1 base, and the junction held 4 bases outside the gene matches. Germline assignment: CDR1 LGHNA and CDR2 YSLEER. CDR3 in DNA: TGCGCCAGCAGCCAAGAGGGACTAGCGGGAGATGGCCAAGAGACCCAGTACTTC. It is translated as CASSQEGLAGDGQETQYF.

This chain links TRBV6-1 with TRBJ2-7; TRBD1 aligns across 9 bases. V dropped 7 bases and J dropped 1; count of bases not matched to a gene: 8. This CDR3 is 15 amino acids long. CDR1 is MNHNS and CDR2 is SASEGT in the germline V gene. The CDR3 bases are TGTGCCAGCAATGACAGGGGACAGGGATCCTACGAGCAGTACTTC. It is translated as CASNDRGQGSYEQYF.

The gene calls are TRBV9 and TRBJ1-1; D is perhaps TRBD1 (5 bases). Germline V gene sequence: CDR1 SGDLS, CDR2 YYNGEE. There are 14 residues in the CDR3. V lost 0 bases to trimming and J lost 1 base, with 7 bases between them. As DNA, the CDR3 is TGTGCCAGCAGCGTAGTCGGGGGGAACACTGAAGCTTTCTTT. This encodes CASSVVGGNTEAFF.

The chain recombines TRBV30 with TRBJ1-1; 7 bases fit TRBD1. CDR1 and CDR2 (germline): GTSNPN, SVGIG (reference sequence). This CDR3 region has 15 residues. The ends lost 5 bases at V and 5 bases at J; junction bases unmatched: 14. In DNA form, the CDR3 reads TGTGCCTGGGGGGTAAGAGGGGGCGCGGGAACTGAAGCTTTCTTT. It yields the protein CAWGVRGGAGTEAFF.

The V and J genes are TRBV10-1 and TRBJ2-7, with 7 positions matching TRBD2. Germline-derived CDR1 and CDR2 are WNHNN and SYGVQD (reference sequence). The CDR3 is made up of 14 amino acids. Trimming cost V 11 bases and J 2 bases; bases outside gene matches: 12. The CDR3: CAGGPGLQTYEQYF. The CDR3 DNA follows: TGCGCCGGCGGTCCGGGACTACAGACCTACGAGCAGTACTTC.

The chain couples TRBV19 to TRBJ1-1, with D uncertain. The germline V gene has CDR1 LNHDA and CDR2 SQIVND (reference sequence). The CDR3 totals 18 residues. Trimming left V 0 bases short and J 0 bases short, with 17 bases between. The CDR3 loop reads CASSIDGGSTRMNTEAFF. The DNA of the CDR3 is TGTGCCAGTAGTATAGATGGAGGCAGTACAAGGATGAACACTGAAGCTTTCTTT.

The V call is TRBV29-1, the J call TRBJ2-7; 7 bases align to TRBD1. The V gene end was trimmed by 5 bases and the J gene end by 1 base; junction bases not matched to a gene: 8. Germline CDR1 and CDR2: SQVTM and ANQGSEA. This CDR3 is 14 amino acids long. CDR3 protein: CSVLYRDRSYEQYF. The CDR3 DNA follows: TGCAGCGTTCTGTACCGGGACAGATCCTACGAGCAGTACTTC.

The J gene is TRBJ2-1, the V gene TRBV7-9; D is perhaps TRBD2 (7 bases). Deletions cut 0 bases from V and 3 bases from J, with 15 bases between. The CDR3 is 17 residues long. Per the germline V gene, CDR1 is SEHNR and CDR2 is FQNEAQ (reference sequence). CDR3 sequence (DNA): TGTGCCAGCAGCTTAGCGGGGGGAGGGGGAGGCTACAATGAGCAGTTCTTC. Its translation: CASSLAGGGGGYNEQFF.

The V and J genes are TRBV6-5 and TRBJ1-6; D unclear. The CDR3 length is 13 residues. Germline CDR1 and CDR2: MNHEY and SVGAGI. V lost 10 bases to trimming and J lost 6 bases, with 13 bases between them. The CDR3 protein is CATGRLLNSPLHF. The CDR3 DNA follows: TGTGCCACCGGGAGGCTCCTTAATTCACCCCTCCACTTT.

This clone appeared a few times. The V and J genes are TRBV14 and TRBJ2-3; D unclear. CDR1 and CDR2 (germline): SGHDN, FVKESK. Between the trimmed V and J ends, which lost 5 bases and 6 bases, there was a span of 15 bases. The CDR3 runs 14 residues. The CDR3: CASSSDFSRDTQYF. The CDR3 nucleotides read TGTGCCAGCAGCTCCGACTTTTCCCGCGATACGCAGTATTTT.

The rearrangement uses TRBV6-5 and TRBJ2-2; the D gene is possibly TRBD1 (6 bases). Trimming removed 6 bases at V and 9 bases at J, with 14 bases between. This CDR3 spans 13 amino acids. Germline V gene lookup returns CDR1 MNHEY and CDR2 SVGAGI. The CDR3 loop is CASSWDKGWELFF. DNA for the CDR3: TGTGCCAGCAGCTGGGACAAGGGGTGGGAGCTGTTTTTT.

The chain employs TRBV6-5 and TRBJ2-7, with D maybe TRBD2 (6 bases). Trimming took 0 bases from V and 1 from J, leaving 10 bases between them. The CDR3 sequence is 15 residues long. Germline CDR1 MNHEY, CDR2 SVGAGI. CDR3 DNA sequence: TGTGCCAGCAGTTACTCTGGGGGGAGGTCCTACGAGCAGTACTTC. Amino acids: CASSYSGGRSYEQYF.

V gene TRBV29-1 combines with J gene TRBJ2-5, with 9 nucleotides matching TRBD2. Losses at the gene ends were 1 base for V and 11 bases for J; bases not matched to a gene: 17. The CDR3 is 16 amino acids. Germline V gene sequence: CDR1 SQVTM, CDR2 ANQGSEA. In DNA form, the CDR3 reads TGCAGCGTTGAAGGGAAGGCTAGCGGGATCAGAGGGGAGCAGTACTTC. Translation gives CSVEGKASGIRGEQYF. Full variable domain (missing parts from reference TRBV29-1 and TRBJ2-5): SAVISQKPSRDICQRGTSLTIQCQVDSQVTMMFWYRQQPGQSLTLIATANQGSEATYESGFVIDKFPISRPNLTFSTLTVSNMSPEDSSIYLCSVEGKASGIRGEQYFGPGTRLLVL.

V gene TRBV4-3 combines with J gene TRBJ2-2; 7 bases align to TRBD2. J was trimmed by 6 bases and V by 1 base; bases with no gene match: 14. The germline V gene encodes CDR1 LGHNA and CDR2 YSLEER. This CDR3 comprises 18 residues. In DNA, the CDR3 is TGCGCCAGCAGCCAAGCCGCCTTTGGGCGGGAGTCATCCGGGGAGCTGTTTTTT. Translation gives CASSQAAFGRESSGELFF.

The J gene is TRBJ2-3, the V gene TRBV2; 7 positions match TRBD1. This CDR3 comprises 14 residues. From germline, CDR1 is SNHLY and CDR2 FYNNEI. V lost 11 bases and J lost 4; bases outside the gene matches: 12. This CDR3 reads CAAINRGRPDTQYF. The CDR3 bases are TGTGCCGCAATCAACAGGGGTCGACCAGATACGCAGTATTTT.

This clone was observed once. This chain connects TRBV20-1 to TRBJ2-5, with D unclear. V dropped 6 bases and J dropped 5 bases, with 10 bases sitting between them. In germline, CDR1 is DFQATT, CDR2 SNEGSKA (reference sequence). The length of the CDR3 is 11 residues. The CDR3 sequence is CSAPIGETQYF. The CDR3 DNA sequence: TGCAGTGCCCCCATCGGGGAGACCCAGTACTTC.

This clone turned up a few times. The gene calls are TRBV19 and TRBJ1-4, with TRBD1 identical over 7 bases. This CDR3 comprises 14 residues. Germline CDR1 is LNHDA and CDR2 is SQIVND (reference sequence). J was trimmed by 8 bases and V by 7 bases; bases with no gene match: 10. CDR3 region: CASNRGGSVEKLFF. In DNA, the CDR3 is TGTGCCAGTAACAGGGGCGGCTCGGTGGAAAAACTGTTTTTT.

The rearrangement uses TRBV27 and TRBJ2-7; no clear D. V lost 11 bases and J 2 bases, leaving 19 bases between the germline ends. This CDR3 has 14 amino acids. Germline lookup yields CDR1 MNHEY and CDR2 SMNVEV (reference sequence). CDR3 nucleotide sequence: TGTGCCGCCGCGGCATATCCGGAAACCTACGAGCAGTACTTC. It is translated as CAAAAYPETYEQYF.